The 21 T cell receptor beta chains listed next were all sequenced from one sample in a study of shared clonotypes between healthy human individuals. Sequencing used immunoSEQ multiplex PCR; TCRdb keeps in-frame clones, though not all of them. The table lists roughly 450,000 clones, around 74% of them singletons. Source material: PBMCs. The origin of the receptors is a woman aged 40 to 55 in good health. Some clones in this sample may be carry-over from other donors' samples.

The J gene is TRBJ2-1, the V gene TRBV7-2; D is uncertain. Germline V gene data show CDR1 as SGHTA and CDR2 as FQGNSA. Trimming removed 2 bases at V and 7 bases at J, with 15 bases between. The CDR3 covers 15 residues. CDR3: CASSLTYPPMNEQFF. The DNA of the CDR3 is TGTGCCAGCAGCTTAACCTACCCTCCTATGAATGAGCAGTTCTTC. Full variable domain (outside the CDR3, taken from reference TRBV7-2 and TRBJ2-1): GAGVSQSPSNKVTEKGKDVELRCDPISGHTALYWYRQSLGQGLEFLIYFQGNSAPDKSGLPSDRFSAERTGGSVSTLTIQRTQQEDSAVYLCASSLTYPPMNEQFFGPGTRLTVL.

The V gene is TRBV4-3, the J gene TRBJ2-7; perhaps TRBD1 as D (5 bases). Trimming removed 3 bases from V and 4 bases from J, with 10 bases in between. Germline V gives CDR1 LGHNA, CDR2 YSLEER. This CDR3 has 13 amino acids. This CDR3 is CASSQDIKYEQYF. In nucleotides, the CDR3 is TGCGCCAGCAGCCAGGACATCAAGTACGAGCAGTACTTC.

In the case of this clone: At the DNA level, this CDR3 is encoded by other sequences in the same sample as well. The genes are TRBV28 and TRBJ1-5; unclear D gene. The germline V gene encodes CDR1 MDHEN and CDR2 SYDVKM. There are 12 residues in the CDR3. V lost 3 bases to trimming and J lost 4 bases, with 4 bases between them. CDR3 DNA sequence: TGTGCCAGCAGTTTGGGAAATCAGCCCCAGCATTTT. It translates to CASSLGNQPQHF. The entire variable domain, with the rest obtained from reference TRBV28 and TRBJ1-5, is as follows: DVKVTQSSRYLVKRTGEKVFLECVQDMDHENMFWYRQDPGLGLRLIYFSYDVKMKEKGDIPEGYSVSREKKERFSLILESASTNQTSMYLCASSLGNQPQHFGDGTRLSIL.

The CDR3, as DNA: TGTGCCAGTAGTATAGGACAACGGGAAGCTTTCTTT. Its translation is CASSIGQREAFF. The J gene is TRBJ1-1, the V gene TRBV19; the D is unclear. V was clipped by 1 base and J by 8 bases, with 8 bases between them. Germline V gene data show CDR1 as LNHDA and CDR2 as SQIVND (reference sequence). The length of the CDR3 is 12 residues.

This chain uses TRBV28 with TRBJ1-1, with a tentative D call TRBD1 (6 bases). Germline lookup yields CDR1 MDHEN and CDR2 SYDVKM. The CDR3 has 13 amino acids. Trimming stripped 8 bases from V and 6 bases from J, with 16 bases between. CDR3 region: CASHRDINAEAFF. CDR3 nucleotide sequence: TGTGCCAGCCACCGGGACATAAACGCTGAAGCTTTCTTT.

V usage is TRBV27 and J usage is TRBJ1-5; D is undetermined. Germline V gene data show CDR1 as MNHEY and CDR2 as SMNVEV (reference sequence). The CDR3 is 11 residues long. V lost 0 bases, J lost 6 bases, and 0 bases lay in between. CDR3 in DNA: TGTGCCAGCAGTTTATCTCAGCCCCAGCATTTT. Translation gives CASSLSQPQHF.

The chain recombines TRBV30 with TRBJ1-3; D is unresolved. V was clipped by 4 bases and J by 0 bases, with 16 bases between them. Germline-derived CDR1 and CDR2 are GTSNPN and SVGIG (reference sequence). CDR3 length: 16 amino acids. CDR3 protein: CAWTRTGLRSGNTIYF. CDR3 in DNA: TGTGCCTGGACCCGCACTGGCCTGCGCTCTGGAAACACCATATATTTT.

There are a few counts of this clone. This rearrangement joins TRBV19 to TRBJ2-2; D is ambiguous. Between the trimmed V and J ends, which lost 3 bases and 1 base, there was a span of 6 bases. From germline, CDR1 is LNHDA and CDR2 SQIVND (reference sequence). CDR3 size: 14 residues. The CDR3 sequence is CASSINQNTGELFF. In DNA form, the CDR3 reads TGTGCCAGTAGTATTAACCAGAACACCGGGGAGCTGTTTTTT.

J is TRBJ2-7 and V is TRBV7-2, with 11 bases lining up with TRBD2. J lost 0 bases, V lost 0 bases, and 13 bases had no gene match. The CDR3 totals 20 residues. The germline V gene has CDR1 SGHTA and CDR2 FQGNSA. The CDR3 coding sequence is TGTGCCAGCAGCTTAGCAATCCCGGGACTAGCGGTTTTGAGCTCCTACGAGCAGTACTTC. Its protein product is CASSLAIPGLAVLSSYEQYF.

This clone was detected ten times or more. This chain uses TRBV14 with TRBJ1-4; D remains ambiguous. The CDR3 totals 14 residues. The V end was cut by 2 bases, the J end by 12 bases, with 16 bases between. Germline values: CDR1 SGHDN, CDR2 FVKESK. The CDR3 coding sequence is TGTGCCAGCAGCCAATTAGTGTCGGCGAGGGAACTGTTTTTT. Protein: CASSQLVSARELFF.

CDR3 amino acids: CASSVDPSGRGEQYF. The CDR3 DNA reads TGTGCCAGCAGCGTCGATCCTAGCGGGAGGGGCGAGCAGTACTTC. V is TRBV9 and J is TRBJ2-7; TRBD2 aligns across 12 bases. Germline V gives CDR1 SGDLS, CDR2 YYNGEE. CDR3 length equals 15 residues. Germline trimming cut 2 bases from V and 6 bases from J; bases unmatched to any gene: 6. The whole variable domain, filled in from reference TRBV9 and TRBJ2-7, reads DSGVTQTPKHLITATGQRVTLRCSPRSGDLSVYWYQQSLDQGLQFLIQYYNGEERAKGNILERFSAQQFPDLHSELNLSSLELGDSALYFCASSVDPSGRGEQYFGPGTRLTVT.

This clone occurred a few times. Here the CDR3 reads CASSVIRGVREKLFF. For the CDR3, the DNA is TGTGCCAGCAGTGTGATCAGGGGCGTGAGGGAAAAACTGTTTTTT. The V gene is TRBV2, the J gene TRBJ1-4; tentative D call: TRBD1 (6 bases). The CDR3 loop spans 15 amino acids. The V gene lost 4 bases and the J gene lost 8 bases, with 17 bases spanning the gap. CDR1 and CDR2 from the germline V gene are SNHLY and FYNNEI.

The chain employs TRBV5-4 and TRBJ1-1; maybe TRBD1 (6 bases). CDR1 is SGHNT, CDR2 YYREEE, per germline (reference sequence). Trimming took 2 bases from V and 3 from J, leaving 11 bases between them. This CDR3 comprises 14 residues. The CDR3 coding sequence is TGTGCCAGCAGCTTATACAGGGTGGACACTGAAGCTTTCTTT. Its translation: CASSLYRVDTEAFF.

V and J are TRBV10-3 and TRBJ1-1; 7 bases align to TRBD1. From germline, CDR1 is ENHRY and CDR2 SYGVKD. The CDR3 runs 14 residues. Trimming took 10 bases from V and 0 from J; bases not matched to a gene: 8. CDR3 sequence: CATQTGTMNTEAFF. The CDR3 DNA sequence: TGTGCCACCCAGACAGGGACCATGAACACTGAAGCTTTCTTT.

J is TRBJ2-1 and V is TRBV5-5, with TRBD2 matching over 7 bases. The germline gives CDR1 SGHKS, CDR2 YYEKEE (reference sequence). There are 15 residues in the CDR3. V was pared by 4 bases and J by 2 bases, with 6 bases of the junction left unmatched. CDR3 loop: CASSIGLGTYNEQFF. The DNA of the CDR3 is TGTGCCAGCAGCATAGGACTAGGAACCTACAATGAGCAGTTCTTC.

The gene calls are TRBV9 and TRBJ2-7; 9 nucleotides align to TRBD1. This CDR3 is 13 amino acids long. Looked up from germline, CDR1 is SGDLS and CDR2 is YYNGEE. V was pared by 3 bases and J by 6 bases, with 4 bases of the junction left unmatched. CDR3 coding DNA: TGTGCCAGCAGCGCGACAGGGGGGCGCGAGCAGTACTTC. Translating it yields CASSATGGREQYF.

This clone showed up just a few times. Written as DNA, the CDR3 is TGTGCCAGCAGCTGGACAGCCGGAGGGTCCGAGCAGTACTTC. It encodes CASSWTAGGSEQYF. J is TRBJ2-7 and V is TRBV7-2; D might be TRBD1 or TRBD2, each matching 6 bases. CDR3 length: 14 amino acids. V dropped 4 bases and J dropped 6 bases, with 16 bases sitting between them. CDR1 and CDR2 from the germline V gene are SGHTA and FQGNSA.

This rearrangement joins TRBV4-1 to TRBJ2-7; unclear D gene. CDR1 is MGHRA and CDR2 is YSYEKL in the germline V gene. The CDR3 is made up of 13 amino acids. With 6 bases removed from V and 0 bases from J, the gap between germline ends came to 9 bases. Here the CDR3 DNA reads TGCGCCAGCAGGTCATCAAGCTCCTACGAGCAGTACTTC. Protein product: CASRSSSSYEQYF.

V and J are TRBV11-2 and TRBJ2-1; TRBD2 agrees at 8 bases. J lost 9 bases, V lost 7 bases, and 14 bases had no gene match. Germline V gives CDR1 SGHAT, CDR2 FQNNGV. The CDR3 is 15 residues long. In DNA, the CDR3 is TGTGCCAGCACGGTGATTCGGGAGGGCCTCGGTGAGCAGTTCTTC. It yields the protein CASTVIREGLGEQFF.

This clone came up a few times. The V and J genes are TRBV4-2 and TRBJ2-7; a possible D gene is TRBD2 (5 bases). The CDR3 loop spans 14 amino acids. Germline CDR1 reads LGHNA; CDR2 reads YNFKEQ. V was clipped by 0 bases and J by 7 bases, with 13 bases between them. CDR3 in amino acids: CASSQERVGSEQYF. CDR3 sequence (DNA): TGTGCCAGCAGCCAAGAGAGGGTCGGTTCTGAGCAGTACTTC.

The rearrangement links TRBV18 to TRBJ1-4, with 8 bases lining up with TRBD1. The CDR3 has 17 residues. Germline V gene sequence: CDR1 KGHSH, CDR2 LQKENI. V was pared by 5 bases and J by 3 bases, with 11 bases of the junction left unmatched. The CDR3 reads CASSFVAGGASNEKLFF. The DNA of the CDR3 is TGTGCCAGCTCATTTGTCGCAGGGGGCGCATCTAATGAAAAACTGTTTTTT.